Presented here are 19 T cell receptor beta chains from one specimen sequenced in a study of read filtering for tumor transcriptome and immune sequencing. From approximately 400 ng of RNA, a library with molecular barcoded alpha/delta and beta/gamma adaptors was made. TCRdb independently ran MiXCR on the reads; one entry per CDR3 protein. Among 60,000 to 75,000 distinct CDR3 sequences listed, about 19% were seen once. Sequencing was performed on a population of CD138-negative cells sorted from bone marrow. These receptors came from a donor aged 40 or older with multiple myeloma.

J is TRBJ2-1 and V is TRBV2, with D tentatively TRBD1 or TRBD2 (6 bases each). The CDR3 length is 14 residues. The germline V and J ends were trimmed by 6 bases and 3 bases, with 12 bases remaining between them. Germline V CDR1 and CDR2: SNHLY, FYNNEI. CDR3: CASRKGGGYNEQFF. The CDR3 DNA reads TGTGCCAGCAGGAAAGGAGGGGGCTACAATGAGCAGTTCTTC. Full variable domain (remainder filled in from reference TRBV2 and TRBJ2-1): EPEVTQTPSHQVTQMGQEVILRCVPISNHLYFYWYRQILGQKVEFLVSFYNNEISEKSEIFDDQFSVERPDGSNFTLKIRSTKLEDSAMYFCASRKGGGYNEQFFGPGTRLTVL.

Concerning this clonotype: Germline and junction disagree at one end, which may indicate a read error. The V gene is TRBV5-1, the J gene TRBJ2-1; D may be TRBD1 or TRBD2 (5 bases each). CDR3 size: 15 residues. Germline CDR1 is SGHRS and CDR2 is YFSETQ. The CDR3 DNA is TGCGCCAGCAGCCCGGGGCCTTTCCAGTACAGTGAGCAGCTCTTC. Translated: CASSPGPFQYSEQLF. Full variable domain (outside the CDR3, taken from reference TRBV5-1 and TRBJ2-1): KAGVTQTPRYLIKTRGQQVTLSCSPISGHRSVSWYQQTPGQGLQFLFEYFSETQRNKGNFPGRFSGRQFSNSRSEMNVSTLELGDSALYLCASSPGPFQYSEQLFGPGTRLTVL.

This clonotype has ten or more counts. The chain links TRBV5-6 to TRBJ2-1; D unresolved. Looked up from germline, CDR1 is SGHDT and CDR2 is YYEEEE. There are 12 residues in the CDR3. Trimming removed 2 bases at V and 5 bases at J, with 5 bases between. The CDR3 spells CASSFSHNEQFF. CDR3 nucleotides: TGTGCCAGCAGCTTTTCCCACAATGAGCAGTTCTTC.

This clonotype came up many times. The genes are TRBV7-2 and TRBJ2-3; TRBD2 matches 13 bases. The germline CDR1 and CDR2 sequences are SGHTA and FQGNSA. This CDR3 comprises 17 residues. Trimming removed 5 bases from V and 3 bases from J; junction bases left unmatched: 8. The CDR3, as DNA: TGTGCCAGCAGCCCAGGACTAGCGGGGGATGGGACAGATACGCAGTATTTT. This translates into CASSPGLAGDGTDTQYF.

Many counts were recorded for this clonotype. This chain joins TRBV20-1 and TRBJ1-2, with a tentative D call TRBD1 (6 bases). Per germline, CDR1 DFQATT and CDR2 SNEGSKA (reference sequence). V lost 5 bases, J lost 8 bases, and 18 bases lay in between. CDR3 length: 13 amino acids. This CDR3 is CSAASKQGSGYTF. The CDR3 DNA follows: TGCAGTGCTGCCTCGAAGCAGGGGAGCGGCTACACCTTC.

As concerns this clonotype: This may stem from a read error, because a much larger clone lies one nucleotide away. This chain uses TRBV6-1 with TRBJ1-5; D remains unclear. Germline CDR1 and CDR2: MNHNS and SASEGT. The V and J ends lost 3 bases and 6 bases respectively, with 9 bases between them. This CDR3 is built from 13 residues. The chain's CDR3 is CASSDRRSQPQHF. In nucleotides, the CDR3 is TGTGCCAGCAGTGACAGGCGGAGTCAGCCCCAGCATTTT.

In this sample, this clonotype turned up many times. The rearrangement links TRBV5-1 to TRBJ2-2; D possibly corresponds to TRBD2 (6 bases). The germline V gene encodes CDR1 SGHRS and CDR2 YFSETQ. This CDR3 region has 16 residues. V lost 4 bases, J lost 8 bases, and 21 bases lay in between. This CDR3 is CASSLDPGRTEGELFF. The CDR3 nucleotides are TGCGCCAGCAGCCTCGACCCGGGGAGGACGGAAGGGGAGCTGTTTTTT.

A note on this clonotype: An end of the junction differs from the germline gene, which may be a read error. The chain has TRBV28 and TRBJ1-1; D is ambiguous. CDR3 length: 12 residues. CDR1 and CDR2 from the germline V gene are MDHEN and SYDVKM. In DNA, the CDR3 is TGTGCCAGCAGTTTAACTAAGGGTGAAGGTTTCTTT. Its translation: CASSLTKGEGFF. Variable domain in full (rest from reference TRBV28 and TRBJ1-1): DVKVTQSSRYLVKRTGEKVFLECVQDMDHENMFWYRQDPGLGLRLIYFSYDVKMKEKGDIPEGYSVSREKKERFSLILESASTNQTSMYLCASSLTKGEGFFGQGTRLTVV.

This clonotype came up many times. The rearrangement links TRBV5-1 to TRBJ2-1; 9 bases line up with TRBD2. Germline V CDR1 and CDR2: SGHRS, YFSETQ. The ends lost 1 base at V and 7 bases at J; junction bases unmatched: 15. The length of the CDR3 is 18 residues. In nucleotides, the CDR3 is TGCGCCAGCAGCTTGATCGGTAGCGGGAGAAACGGGGGAAATGAGCAGTTCTTC. This gives the protein CASSLIGSGRNGGNEQFF.

This clonotype was recorded once. The conserved phenylalanine or tryptophan is not found at the CDR3 terminus, so this likely reflects a read error. The CDR3 DNA is TGCGCCAGCAGCTTGTTACCATCTTCGACAGGGATCGACAGCTATGGCTACACCTCC. Its translation is CASSLLPSSTGIDSYGYTS. The rearrangement uses TRBV5-1 and TRBJ1-2; 7 bases are shared with TRBD1. V gave up 1 base and J gave up 4 bases; unmatched junction bases: 19. The CDR3 runs to 19 residues. CDR1 and CDR2 from the germline V gene are SGHRS and YFSETQ.

Many counts were recorded for this clonotype. The chain carries TRBV3-1 and TRBJ2-4; D is perhaps TRBD1 or TRBD2 (5 bases each). Germline CDR1 reads LGHDT; CDR2 reads YNNKEL (reference sequence). Trimming took off 6 bases at V and 6 bases at J, with 15 bases between the two ends. The CDR3 spans 14 residues. The CDR3 coding sequence is TGTGCCAGCAGGGCTAACATTGGGGGAAACATTCAGTACTTC. Protein sequence: CASRANIGGNIQYF.

This clonotype was found a few times. The chain has TRBV3-1 and TRBJ2-7, with D uncertain. The CDR3 is 11 residues long. The germline V gene has CDR1 LGHDT and CDR2 YNNKEL (reference sequence). The V end lost 3 bases, the J end lost 6 bases, and 6 bases lay between the germline ends. This CDR3 is CASSQQFEQYF. CDR3 nucleotide sequence: TGTGCCAGCAGCCAGCAATTCGAGCAGTACTTC.

CDR3 sequence (DNA): TGCAGTGCTAGAGTTCCGTATCAGCCCCAGCATTTT. Amino acids: CSARVPYQPQHF. The chain is built from TRBV20-1 and TRBJ1-5; D is unresolved. This CDR3 region has 12 residues. Trimming shortened V by 1 base and J by 5 bases, and 6 bases separated the two germline ends. Germline V CDR1 and CDR2: DFQATT, SNEGSKA (reference sequence).

On this clonotype itself: A much larger clone lies a single base off, so this may be a read error. This chain uses TRBV7-2 with TRBJ2-1, with 7 bases matching TRBD2. CDR1 and CDR2 (germline): SGHTA, FQGNSA. This CDR3 region has 15 residues. V gave up 5 bases and J gave up 10 bases; unmatched junction bases: 14. CDR3 coding DNA: TGTGCCAGCAGCCCCCAAGGACGGGGAGGGAGCGAGCAGTTCTTC. It encodes CASSPQGRGGSEQFF. Based on the CDR3 plus reference TRBV7-2 and TRBJ2-1, the full variable domain is GAGVSQSPSNKVTEKGKDVELRCDPISGHTALYWYRQSLGQGLEFLIYFQGNSAPDKSGLPSDRFSAERTGGSVSTLTIQRTQQEDSAVYLCASSPQGRGGSEQFFGPGTRLTVL.

This clonotype has at least ten counts. The chain links TRBV28 to TRBJ1-5; D may be TRBD1 (5 bases). CDR1 is MDHEN and CDR2 is SYDVKM in the germline V gene. V was shortened by 6 bases and J by 3 bases, with 15 bases between the two germline ends. The CDR3 contains 15 residues. The CDR3 DNA is TGTGCCAGCAGCTCCGGGACTCTAGACAATCAGCCCCAGCATTTT. Its protein is CASSSGTLDNQPQHF. Using reference TRBV28 and TRBJ1-5 for the parts outside the CDR3, the full variable domain is DVKVTQSSRYLVKRTGEKVFLECVQDMDHENMFWYRQDPGLGLRLIYFSYDVKMKEKGDIPEGYSVSREKKERFSLILESASTNQTSMYLCASSSGTLDNQPQHFGDGTRLSIL.

With respect to this clonotype: This may arise from a read error, as a much more abundant clone is one base away. This chain joins TRBV20-1 and TRBJ2-5; TRBD1 matches at 8 bases. Germline CDR1 DFQATT, CDR2 SNEGSKA (reference sequence). The CDR3 extends over 15 amino acids. Here the CDR3 DNA reads TGCAGTGCTAGAAGGAACGACAGGGGCGGGGAGACCCAGCACTTC. It is translated as CSARRNDRGGETQHF.

The table lists this clonotype with a count of one. Given the absence of the conserved phenylalanine or tryptophan at the CDR3 end, a read error is likely. V gene TRBV2 combines with J gene TRBJ2-1, with D uncertain. This CDR3 has 14 residues. Germline V lookup: CDR1 SNHLY, CDR2 FYNNEI. V was shortened by 4 bases and J by 7 bases, with 14 bases between the two germline ends. This CDR3 reads CASSVYSSLNEQFL. DNA of the CDR3: TGTGCCAGCAGTGTATATTCTAGTTTAAATGAGCAGTTCCTC.

In this sample, this clonotype turned up a few times. A much larger clone is a single base away; this may be a read error. The gene calls are TRBV4-1 and TRBJ1-1, with D unresolved. Deletions cut 4 bases from V and 3 bases from J, with 12 bases between. CDR3 length: 14 residues. Germline assignment: CDR1 MGHRA and CDR2 YSYEKL. CDR3 sequence reads: CASSRSTLYTEAFF. CDR3 DNA sequence: TGCGCCAGCAGCCGATCGACTCTGTACACTGAAGCTTTCTTT.

For this clonotype: No conserved phenylalanine or tryptophan is present at the end of the CDR3, so a read error is the likely explanation. The rearrangement joins TRBV19 to TRBJ2-7, with 8 bases lining up with TRBD1. Germline V gives CDR1 LNHDA, CDR2 SQIVND (reference sequence). The V segment lost 7 bases and the J segment 4 bases; nucleotides outside the gene matches: 9. This CDR3 is built from 14 residues. The CDR3 DNA reads as TGTGCCAGTAAGAAAGCAGGGGGCGGTTACGAGCAGTACCTC. The encoded protein is CASKKAGGGYEQYL.